This TCR beta chain was profiled in a study of control samples from healthy donors and cancer patients (dated by TCRdb to about 2020). Trimmed from V: 0 bases; trimmed from J: 0 bases; junction bases lacking a gene match: 12. The CDR3 runs 20 residues from the cysteine to the phenylalanine. Of all the DNA, just the CDR3 is kept, 60 bases in frame from base 1. The CDR1 and CDR2 encoded by the germline V gene are MGHRA and YSYEKL. The method behind the library was the immunoSEQ multiplex PCR assay. The clones in this table, taken by TCRdb from immuneACCESS, are in-frame only. Not every clone is retained; where verified, under half of the shortfall comes from an unresolved V gene, and the cause of the rest is unknown. This sample has 75,000 to 100,000 clones in its table, and about nine tenths of those were observed once. The top ten clonotypes cover 3% of the sample. To note about this clone: Its cognate antigen has yet to be identified. No much larger clonotype is one base removed from it; base qualities were not supplied.

The sequence was obtained from a human donor in good health. The donor label of this sample is uncertain. The specimen was blood. The chain is assembled from TRBV4-1 and TRBJ2-2; the central 8 bases match TRBD2. The CDR3 is CASSQEPFGGGHANTGELFF. The sequenced DNA is TGCGCCAGCAGCCAAGAACCCTTCGGGGGGGGCCACGCGAACACCGGGGAGCTGTTTTTT.